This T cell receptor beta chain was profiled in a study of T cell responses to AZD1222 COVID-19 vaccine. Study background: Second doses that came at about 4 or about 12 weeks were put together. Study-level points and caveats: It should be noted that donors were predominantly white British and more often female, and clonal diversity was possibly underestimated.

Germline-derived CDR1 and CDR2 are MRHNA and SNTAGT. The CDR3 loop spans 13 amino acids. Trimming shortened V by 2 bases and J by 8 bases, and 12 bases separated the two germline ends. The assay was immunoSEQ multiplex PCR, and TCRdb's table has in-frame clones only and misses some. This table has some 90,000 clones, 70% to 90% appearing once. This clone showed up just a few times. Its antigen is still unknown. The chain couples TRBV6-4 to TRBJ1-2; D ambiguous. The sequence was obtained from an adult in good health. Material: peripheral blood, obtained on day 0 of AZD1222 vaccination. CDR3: CASSDGQDLGYTF. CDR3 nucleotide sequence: TGTGCCAGCAGTGACGGGCAGGACTTAGGCTACACCTTC.